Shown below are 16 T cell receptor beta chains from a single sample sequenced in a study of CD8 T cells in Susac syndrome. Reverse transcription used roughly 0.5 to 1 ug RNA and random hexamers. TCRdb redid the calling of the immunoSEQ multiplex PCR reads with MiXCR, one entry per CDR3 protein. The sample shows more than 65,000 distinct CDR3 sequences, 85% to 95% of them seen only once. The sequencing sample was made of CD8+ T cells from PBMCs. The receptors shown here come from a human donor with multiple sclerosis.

CDR3 in DNA: TGTGCCAGCAGTACGACCGACAACTATGGCTACACCTTC. It translates to CASSTTDNYGYTF. This sequence joins TRBV28 and TRBJ1-2; D call uncertain. The CDR3 consists of 13 residues. The V and J ends lost 5 bases and 2 bases respectively, with 9 bases between them. CDR1 is MDHEN and CDR2 is SYDVKM in the germline V gene.

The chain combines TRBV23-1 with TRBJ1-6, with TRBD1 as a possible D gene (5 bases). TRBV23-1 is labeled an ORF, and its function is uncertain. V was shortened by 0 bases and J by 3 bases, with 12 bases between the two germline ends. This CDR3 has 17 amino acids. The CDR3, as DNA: TGCGCCAGCAGTCAATCAGGGTCAGGACACTATAATTCACCCCTCCACTTT. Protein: CASSQSGSGHYNSPLHF.

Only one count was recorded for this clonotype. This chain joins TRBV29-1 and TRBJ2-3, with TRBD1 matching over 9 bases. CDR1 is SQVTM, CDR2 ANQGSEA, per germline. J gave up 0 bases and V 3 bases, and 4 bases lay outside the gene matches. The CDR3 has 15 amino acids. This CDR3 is CSVEEQGASTDTQYF. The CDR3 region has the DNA TGCAGCGTTGAGGAACAGGGGGCAAGCACAGATACGCAGTATTTT.

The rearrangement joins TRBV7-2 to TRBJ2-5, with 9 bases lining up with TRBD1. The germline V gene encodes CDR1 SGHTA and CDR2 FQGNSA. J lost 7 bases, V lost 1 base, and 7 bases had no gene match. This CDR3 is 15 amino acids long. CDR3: CASSLGTGGGGTQYF. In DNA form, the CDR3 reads TGTGCCAGCAGCTTAGGAACAGGGGGCGGTGGGACCCAGTACTTC. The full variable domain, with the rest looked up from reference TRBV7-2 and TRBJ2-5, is GAGVSQSPSNKVTEKGKDVELRCDPISGHTALYWYRQSLGQGLEFLIYFQGNSAPDKSGLPSDRFSAERTGGSVSTLTIQRTQQEDSAVYLCASSLGTGGGGTQYFGPGTRLLVL.

The CDR3 region has the DNA TGCGCCAGCAGCCATCTCGGGCAAAGTGAAGCTTTCTTT. Translated: CASSHLGQSEAFF. The genes are TRBV4-1 and TRBJ1-1; no clear D. The ends were cut back, 3 bases at V and 7 bases at J, with 12 bases in the middle. CDR3 length equals 13 residues. The V gene's germline CDR1 is MGHRA and CDR2 YSYEKL.

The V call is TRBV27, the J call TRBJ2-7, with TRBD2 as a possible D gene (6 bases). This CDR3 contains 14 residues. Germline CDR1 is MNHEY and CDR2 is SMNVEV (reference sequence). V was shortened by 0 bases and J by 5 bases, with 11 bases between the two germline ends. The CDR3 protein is CASSLSPSVHEQYF. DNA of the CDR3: TGTGCCAGCAGTTTATCGCCTAGCGTCCACGAGCAGTACTTC.

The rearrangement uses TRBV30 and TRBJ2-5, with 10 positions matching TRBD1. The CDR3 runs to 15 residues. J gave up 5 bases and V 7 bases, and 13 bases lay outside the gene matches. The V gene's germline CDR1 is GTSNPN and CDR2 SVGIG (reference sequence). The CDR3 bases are TGTGCCTCCGCACCCGGGACAGGGGAGGTGGAGACCCAGTACTTC. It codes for CASAPGTGEVETQYF.

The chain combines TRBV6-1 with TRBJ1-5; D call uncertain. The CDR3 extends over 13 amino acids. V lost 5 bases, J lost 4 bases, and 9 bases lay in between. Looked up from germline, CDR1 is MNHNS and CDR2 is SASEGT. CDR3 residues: CASSSTENQPQHF. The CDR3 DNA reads TGTGCCAGCAGTAGCACGGAGAATCAGCCCCAGCATTTT.

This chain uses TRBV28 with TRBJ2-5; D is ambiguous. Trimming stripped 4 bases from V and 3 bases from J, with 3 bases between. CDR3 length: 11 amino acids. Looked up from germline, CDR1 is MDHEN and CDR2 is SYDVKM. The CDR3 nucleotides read TGTGCCAGCAGTTATGAAGAGACCCAGTACTTC. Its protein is CASSYEETQYF.

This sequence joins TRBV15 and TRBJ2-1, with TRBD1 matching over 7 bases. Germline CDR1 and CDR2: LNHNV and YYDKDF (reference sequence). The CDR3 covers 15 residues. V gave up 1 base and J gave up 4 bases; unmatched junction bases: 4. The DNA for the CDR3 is TGTGCCACCAGCAGAGGAACAGGGGATTACAATGAGCAGTTCTTC. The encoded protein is CATSRGTGDYNEQFF.

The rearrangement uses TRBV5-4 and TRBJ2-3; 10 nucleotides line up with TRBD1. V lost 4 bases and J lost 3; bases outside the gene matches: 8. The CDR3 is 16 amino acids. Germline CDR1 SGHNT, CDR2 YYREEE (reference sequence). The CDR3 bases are TGTGCCAGCAGCCTAACGACAGGGGGCCCGACAGATACGCAGTATTTT. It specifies CASSLTTGGPTDTQYF. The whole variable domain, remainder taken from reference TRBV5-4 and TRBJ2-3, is ETGVTQSPTHLIKTRGQQVTLRCSSQSGHNTVSWYQQALGQGPQFIFQYYREEENGRGNFPPRFSGLQFPNYSSELNVNALELDDSALYLCASSLTTGGPTDTQYFGPGTRLTVL.

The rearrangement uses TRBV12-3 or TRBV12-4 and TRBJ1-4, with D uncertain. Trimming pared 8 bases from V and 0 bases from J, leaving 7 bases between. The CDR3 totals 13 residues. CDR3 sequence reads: CASGSATNEKLFF. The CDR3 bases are TGTGCCAGCGGATCCGCAACTAATGAAAAACTGTTTTTT.

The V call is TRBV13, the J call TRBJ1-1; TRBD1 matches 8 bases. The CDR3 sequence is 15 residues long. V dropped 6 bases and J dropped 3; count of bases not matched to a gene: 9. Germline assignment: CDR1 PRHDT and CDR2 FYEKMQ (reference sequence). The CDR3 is CASRYDRGSDTEAFF. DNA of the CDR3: TGTGCCAGCAGATACGACAGGGGATCCGACACTGAAGCTTTCTTT.

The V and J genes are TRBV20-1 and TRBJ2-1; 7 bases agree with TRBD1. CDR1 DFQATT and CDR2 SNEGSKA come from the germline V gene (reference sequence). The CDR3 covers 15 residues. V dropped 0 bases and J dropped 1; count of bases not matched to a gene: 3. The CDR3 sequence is CSAREGTASYNEQFF. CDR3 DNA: TGCAGTGCTAGAGAGGGGACAGCTTCCTACAATGAGCAGTTCTTC.

This CDR3 is CASSLSQPNQPQHF. DNA for the CDR3: TGTGCCAGCAGTTTGTCACAGCCTAATCAGCCCCAGCATTTT. The chain has TRBV28 and TRBJ1-5; D is uncertain. V shed 3 bases and J shed 4 bases, with 10 bases lying between them. Germline V gene data show CDR1 as MDHEN and CDR2 as SYDVKM. This CDR3 is built from 14 residues.

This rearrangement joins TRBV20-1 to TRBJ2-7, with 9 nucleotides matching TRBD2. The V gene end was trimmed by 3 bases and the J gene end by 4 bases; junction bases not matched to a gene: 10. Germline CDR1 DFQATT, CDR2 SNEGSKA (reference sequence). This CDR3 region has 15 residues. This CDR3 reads CSASLAGGLWYEQYF. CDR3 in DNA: TGCAGTGCTAGCCTCGCGGGAGGGTTGTGGTACGAGCAGTACTTC.